Below, 10 T cell receptor beta chains from the same sample are listed, as sequenced in a study of siplizumab effects on memory and regulatory T cells. Some clones are missing from TCRdb's copy, which holds only in-frame ones; the method was immunoSEQ multiplex PCR. Here the sample spans some 73,000 clones, around 93% being singletons. The sequencing sample was made of CD8+ T cells sorted from blood. Every receptor here comes from a human donor in good health.

The V and J genes are TRBV28 and TRBJ1-2; D remains ambiguous. This CDR3 comprises 13 residues. Trimming removed 8 bases at V and 8 bases at J, with 18 bases between. CDR1 is MDHEN and CDR2 is SYDVKM in the germline V gene. The CDR3 here is CASREGRNEGYTF. The CDR3 DNA follows: TGTGCCAGCCGGGAGGGAAGGAATGAGGGCTACACCTTC.

The CDR3 DNA reads as TGTGCCAGCAGCCTTATTTCCCAAAACATGAGTCAGCCCCAGCATTTT. Translating gives CASSLISQNMSQPQHF. This chain joins TRBV7-2 and TRBJ1-5; D call uncertain. The CDR3 spans 16 residues. The V and J ends lost 5 bases and 6 bases respectively, with 20 bases between them. The germline CDR1 and CDR2 sequences are SGHTA and FQGNSA.

V gene TRBV9 combines with J gene TRBJ2-1; D possibly corresponds to TRBD1 (5 bases). In germline, CDR1 is SGDLS, CDR2 YYNGEE. The V and J ends lost 2 bases and 9 bases respectively, with 9 bases between them. The CDR3 has 12 amino acids. CDR3 coding DNA: TGTGCCAGCAGCGTTTACGACAGTGAGCAGTTCTTC. As protein: CASSVYDSEQFF.

The rearrangement links TRBV4-1 to TRBJ1-6; D is ambiguous. The CDR3 extends over 13 amino acids. The germline CDR1 and CDR2 sequences are MGHRA and YSYEKL. Trimming took off 0 bases at V and 7 bases at J, with 4 bases between the two ends. As DNA, the CDR3 is TGCGCCAGCAGCCAAGATAGAAATTCACCCCTCCACTTT. It codes for CASSQDRNSPLHF.

This clone was found once. This chain links TRBV19 with TRBJ1-1, with D possibly being TRBD1 (6 bases). There are 14 residues in the CDR3. Germline values: CDR1 LNHDA, CDR2 SQIVND (reference sequence). V lost 7 bases, J lost 0 bases, and 12 bases lay in between. The CDR3 sequence is CASTLTGMNTEAFF. CDR3 sequence (DNA): TGTGCCAGTACCCTGACAGGAATGAACACTGAAGCTTTCTTT.

This chain joins TRBV27 and TRBJ2-7; 9 nucleotides agree with TRBD2. Trimming at V came to 5 bases and at J to 3 bases, leaving 5 bases not matched to a gene. The CDR3 covers 14 residues. Germline assignment: CDR1 MNHEY and CDR2 SMNVEV (reference sequence). The CDR3 DNA reads TGTGCCAGCAGTCGCGGGGGGGCATACTACGAGCAGTACTTC. It is translated as CASSRGGAYYEQYF.

The chain carries TRBV7-9 and TRBJ2-7; TRBD2 matches 8 bases. V trimming: 3 bases; J trimming: 2 bases; junction bases outside the gene matches: 12. Germline assignment: CDR1 SEHNR and CDR2 FQNEAQ (reference sequence). The CDR3 loop spans 17 amino acids. CDR3 amino acids: CASSLAPGSGNTYEQYF. Here the CDR3 DNA reads TGTGCCAGCAGCTTGGCCCCTGGTAGCGGGAATACCTACGAGCAGTACTTC.

This CDR3 is CASSEDRLGYEQYF. DNA for the CDR3: TGTGCCAGCAGTGAAGACAGGCTAGGCTACGAGCAGTACTTC. This chain uses TRBV2 with TRBJ2-7, with D perhaps matching TRBD1 (5 bases). Trimming stripped 1 base from V and 3 bases from J, with 10 bases between. The CDR3 length is 14 residues. The germline gives CDR1 SNHLY, CDR2 FYNNEI.

The chain links TRBV6-1 to TRBJ2-7, with D hard to call. The CDR3 consists of 14 residues. The germline gives CDR1 MNHNS, CDR2 SASEGT. V lost 3 bases and J 5 bases, leaving 14 bases between the germline ends. The CDR3 region has the DNA TGTGCCAGCAGTGATGCTCTAAGGTGGCACGAGCAGTACTTC. Its protein is CASSDALRWHEQYF.

As for this clone: Only one base separates this from a far larger clonotype, so it likely reflects a read error. The sample contains more than one DNA sequence encoding this CDR3. The gene calls are TRBV5-1 and TRBJ1-1; 12 positions agree with TRBD1. The CDR3 loop spans 13 amino acids. Losses at the gene ends were 4 bases for V and 11 bases for J; bases not matched to a gene: 6. Germline CDR1 and CDR2: SGHRS and YFSETQ. In nucleotides, the CDR3 is TGCGCCAGCAGCCCCGGGACAGGGGGCGAGGCTTTCTTT. As protein: CASSPGTGGEAFF.